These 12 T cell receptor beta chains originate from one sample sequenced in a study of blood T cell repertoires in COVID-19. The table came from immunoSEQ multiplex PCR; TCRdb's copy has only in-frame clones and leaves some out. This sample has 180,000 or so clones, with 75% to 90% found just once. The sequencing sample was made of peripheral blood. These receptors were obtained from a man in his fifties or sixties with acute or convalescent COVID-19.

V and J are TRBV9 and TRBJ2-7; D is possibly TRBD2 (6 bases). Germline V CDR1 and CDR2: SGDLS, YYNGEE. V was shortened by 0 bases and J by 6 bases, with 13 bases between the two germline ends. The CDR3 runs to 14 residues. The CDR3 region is CASSVAGSGSEQYF. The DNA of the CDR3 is TGTGCCAGCAGCGTAGCCGGGAGCGGGTCCGAGCAGTACTTC.

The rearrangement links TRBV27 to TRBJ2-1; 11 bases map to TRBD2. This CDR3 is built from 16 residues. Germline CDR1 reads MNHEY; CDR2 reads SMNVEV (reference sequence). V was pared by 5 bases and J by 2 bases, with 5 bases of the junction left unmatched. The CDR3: CASSLLAGEPYNEQFF. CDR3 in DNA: TGTGCCAGCAGTCTACTAGCGGGGGAGCCCTACAATGAGCAGTTCTTC.

As DNA, the CDR3 is TGTGCCAGCAGCTCGCAGGGGGCTGGAGATACGCAGTATTTT. This sequence encodes CASSSQGAGDTQYF. The V gene is TRBV11-2, the J gene TRBJ2-3; 8 bases map to TRBD1. J gave up 5 bases and V 4 bases, and 5 bases lay outside the gene matches. CDR1 and CDR2 from the germline V gene are SGHAT and FQNNGV. This CDR3 has 14 residues.

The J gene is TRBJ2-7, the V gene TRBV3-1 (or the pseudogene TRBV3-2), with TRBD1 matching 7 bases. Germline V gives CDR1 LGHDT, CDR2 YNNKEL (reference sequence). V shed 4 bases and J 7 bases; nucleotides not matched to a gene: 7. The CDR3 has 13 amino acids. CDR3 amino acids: CASSPRQGLEQYF. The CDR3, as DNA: TGTGCCAGCAGCCCTAGACAGGGTTTAGAGCAGTACTTC.

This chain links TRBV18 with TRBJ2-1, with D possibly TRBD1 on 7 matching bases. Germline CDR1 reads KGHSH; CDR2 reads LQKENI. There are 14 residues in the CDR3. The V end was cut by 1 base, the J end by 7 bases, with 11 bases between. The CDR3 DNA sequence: TGTGCCAGCTCACCACTACAGGGGAGGAATGAGCAGTTCTTC. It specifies CASSPLQGRNEQFF.

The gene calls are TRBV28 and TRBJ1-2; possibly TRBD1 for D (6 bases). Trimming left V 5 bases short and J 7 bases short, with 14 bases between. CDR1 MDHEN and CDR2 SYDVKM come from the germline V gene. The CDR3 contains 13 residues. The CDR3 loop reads CASSRTGNIGYTF. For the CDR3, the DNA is TGTGCCAGCAGTCGCACAGGGAATATTGGCTACACCTTC.

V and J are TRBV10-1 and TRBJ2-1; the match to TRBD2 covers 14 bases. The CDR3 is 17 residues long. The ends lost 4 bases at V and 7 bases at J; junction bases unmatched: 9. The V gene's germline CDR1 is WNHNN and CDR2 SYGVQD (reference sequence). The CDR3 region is CASSGAGGTSGSNEQFF. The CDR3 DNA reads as TGCGCCAGCAGTGGCGCCGGAGGGACTAGCGGGAGTAATGAGCAGTTCTTC.

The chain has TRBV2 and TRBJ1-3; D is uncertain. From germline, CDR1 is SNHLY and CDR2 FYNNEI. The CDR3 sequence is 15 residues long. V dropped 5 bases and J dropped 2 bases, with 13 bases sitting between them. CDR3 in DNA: TGTGCCAGCAGTATCGCTTTCGAGGCTGGAAACACCATATATTTT. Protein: CASSIAFEAGNTIYF. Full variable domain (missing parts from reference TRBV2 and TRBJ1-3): EPEVTQTPSHQVTQMGQEVILRCVPISNHLYFYWYRQILGQKVEFLVSFYNNEISEKSEIFDDQFSVERPDGSNFTLKIRSTKLEDSAMYFCASSIAFEAGNTIYFGEGSWLTVV.

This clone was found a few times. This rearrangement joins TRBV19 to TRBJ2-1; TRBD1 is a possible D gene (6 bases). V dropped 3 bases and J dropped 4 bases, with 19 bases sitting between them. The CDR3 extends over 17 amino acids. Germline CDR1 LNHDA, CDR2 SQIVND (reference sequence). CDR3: CASSIPSGTYDYNEQFF. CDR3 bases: TGTGCCAGTAGTATTCCCTCCGGGACATACGATTACAATGAGCAGTTCTTC. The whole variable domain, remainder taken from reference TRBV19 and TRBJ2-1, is DGGITQSPKYLFRKEGQNVTLSCEQNLNHDAMYWYRQDPGQGLRLIYYSQIVNDFQKGDIAEGYSVSREKKESFPLTVTSAQKNPTAFYLCASSIPSGTYDYNEQFFGPGTRLTVL.

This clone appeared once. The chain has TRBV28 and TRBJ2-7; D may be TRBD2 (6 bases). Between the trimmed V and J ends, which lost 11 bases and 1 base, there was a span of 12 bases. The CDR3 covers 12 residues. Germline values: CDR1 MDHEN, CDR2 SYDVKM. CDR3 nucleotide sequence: TGTGCCTGCGCGGAGGGGTCCTACGAGCAGTACTTC. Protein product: CACAEGSYEQYF.

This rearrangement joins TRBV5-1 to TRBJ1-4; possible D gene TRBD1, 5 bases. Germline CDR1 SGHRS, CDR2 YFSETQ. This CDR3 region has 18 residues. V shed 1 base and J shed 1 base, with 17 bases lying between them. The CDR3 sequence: CASSLIGDYFGTNEKLFF. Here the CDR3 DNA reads TGCGCCAGCAGCTTGATAGGGGACTATTTTGGAACTAATGAAAAACTGTTTTTT.

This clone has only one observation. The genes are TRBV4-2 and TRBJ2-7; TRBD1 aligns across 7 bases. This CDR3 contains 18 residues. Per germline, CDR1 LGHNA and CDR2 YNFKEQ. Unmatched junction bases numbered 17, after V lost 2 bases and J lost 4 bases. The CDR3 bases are TGTGCCAGCAGCCAAACAATGAGTAGCGCAGGGGGTCAGTACGAGCAGTACTTC. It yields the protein CASSQTMSSAGGQYEQYF.